Here is one TCR beta chain with its context. Its specificity is unknown. This sample is part of a study of shared clonotypes between healthy human individuals. Findings and limits, study-wide: A reduction in generation probabilities was seen for non-shared clonotypes relative to those shared by all four donors.

The germline V and J ends were trimmed by 2 bases and 4 bases, with 14 bases remaining between them. This CDR3 is 15 amino acids long. The V gene's germline CDR1 is MNHEY and CDR2 SVGAGI. Terminally differentiated effector memory CD45RA+ cells were excluded from the naive CD8 cells, which were CD45RO-negative and positively selected for CCR7. In the authors' methods: Without quality scores, immunoSEQ junctional reads could not be filtered like full-length reads. Using immunoSEQ multiplex PCR, the repertoire was profiled, and TCRdb retains in-frame clones only, with some absent. V, J and clone size reflect that table, while D and trimming were determined from the DNA. The sample yields roughly 2 million clones, approximately 94% seen once.

The sequence was obtained from a man younger than 35 in good health. The V call is TRBV6-5, the J call TRBJ1-2; no clear D gene. Sequencing was done on a sample of naive CD8+ T cells sorted from blood. CDR3 protein: CASSYLPSGTYGYTF. CDR3 sequence (DNA): TGTGCCAGCAGTTACCTCCCCTCAGGAACCTATGGCTACACCTTC.